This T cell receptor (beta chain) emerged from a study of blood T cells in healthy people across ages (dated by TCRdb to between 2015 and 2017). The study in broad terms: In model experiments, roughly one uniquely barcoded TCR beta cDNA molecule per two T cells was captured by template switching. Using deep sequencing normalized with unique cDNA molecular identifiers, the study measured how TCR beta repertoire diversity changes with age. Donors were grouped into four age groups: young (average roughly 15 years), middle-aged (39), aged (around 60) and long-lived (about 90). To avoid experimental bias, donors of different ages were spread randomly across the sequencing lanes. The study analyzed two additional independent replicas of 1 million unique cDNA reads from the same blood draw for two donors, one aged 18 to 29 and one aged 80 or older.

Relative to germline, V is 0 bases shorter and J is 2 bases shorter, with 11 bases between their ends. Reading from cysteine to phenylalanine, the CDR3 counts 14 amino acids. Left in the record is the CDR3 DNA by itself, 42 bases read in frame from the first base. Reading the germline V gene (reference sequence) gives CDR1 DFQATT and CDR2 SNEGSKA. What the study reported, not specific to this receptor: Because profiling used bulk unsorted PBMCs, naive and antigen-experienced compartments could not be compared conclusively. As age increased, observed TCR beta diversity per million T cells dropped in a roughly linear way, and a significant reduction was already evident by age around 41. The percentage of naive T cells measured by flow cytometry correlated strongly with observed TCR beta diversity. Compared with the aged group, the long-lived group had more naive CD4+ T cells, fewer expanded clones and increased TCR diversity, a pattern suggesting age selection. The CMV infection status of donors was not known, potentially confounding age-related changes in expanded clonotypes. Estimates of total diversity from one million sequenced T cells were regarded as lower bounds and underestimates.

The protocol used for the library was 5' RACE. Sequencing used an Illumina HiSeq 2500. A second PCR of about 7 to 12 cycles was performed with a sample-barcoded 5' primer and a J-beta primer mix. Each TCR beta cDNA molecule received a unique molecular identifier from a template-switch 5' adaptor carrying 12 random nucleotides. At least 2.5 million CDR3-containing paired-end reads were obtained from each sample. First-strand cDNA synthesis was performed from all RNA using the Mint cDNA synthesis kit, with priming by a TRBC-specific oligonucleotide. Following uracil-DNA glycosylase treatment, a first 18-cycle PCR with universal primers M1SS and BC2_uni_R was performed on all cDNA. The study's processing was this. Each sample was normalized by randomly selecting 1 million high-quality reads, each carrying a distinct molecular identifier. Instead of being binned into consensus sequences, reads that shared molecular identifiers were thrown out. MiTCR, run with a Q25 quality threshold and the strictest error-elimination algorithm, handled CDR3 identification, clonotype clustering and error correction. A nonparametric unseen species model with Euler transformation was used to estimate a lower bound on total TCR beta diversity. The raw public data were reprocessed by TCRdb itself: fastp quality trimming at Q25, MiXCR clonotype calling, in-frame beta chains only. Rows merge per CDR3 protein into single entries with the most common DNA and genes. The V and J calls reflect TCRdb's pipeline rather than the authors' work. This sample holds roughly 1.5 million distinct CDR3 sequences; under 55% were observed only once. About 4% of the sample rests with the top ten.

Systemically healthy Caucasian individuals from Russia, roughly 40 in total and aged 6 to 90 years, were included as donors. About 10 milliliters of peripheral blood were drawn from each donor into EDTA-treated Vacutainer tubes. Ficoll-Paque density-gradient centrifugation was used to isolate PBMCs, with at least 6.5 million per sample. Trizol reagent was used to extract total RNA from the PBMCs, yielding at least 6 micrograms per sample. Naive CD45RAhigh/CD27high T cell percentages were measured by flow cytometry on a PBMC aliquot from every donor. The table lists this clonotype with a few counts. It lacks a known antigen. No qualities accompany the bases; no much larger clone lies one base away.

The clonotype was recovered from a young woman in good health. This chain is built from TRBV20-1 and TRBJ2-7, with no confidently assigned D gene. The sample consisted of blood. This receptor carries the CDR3 CSARDWASAYEQYF. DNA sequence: TGCAGTGCTAGAGATTGGGCGTCCGCCTACGAGCAGTACTTC.